This TCR beta chain was retrieved from a study of early T cells in non-severe SARS-CoV-2 infection. TCRdb reprocessed the 5' RACE reads via MiXCR and lists one record per CDR3 protein. The repertoire includes around 76,000 distinct CDR3 sequences, 9% to 15% of them detected once, and 3.5% to 5% sits in the top ten. Germline CDR1 is LNHDA and CDR2 is SQIVND (reference sequence). The CDR3 is 15 amino acids. The J segment lost 3 bases and the V segment lost 3 bases, leaving 4 bases of the junction unmatched. This clonotype was counted at least ten times. The clonotype was recovered from an adult who was a healthcare worker with PCR-confirmed SARS-CoV-2 infection or an uninfected control (not recorded which). Sequenced input: whole blood. The rearrangement joins TRBV19 to TRBJ2-1, with 8 positions matching TRBD2. The CDR3 coding sequence is TGTGCCAGTAGTATTGGGAGCGGGGGCTACAATGAGCAGTTCTTC. Amino acid sequence: CASSIGSGGYNEQFF.